Listed below are T cell receptor beta chains from one sample, sequenced in a study of blood T cell repertoires in COVID-19. Libraries were prepared by immunoSEQ multiplex PCR; TCRdb keeps only in-frame clonotypes and omits some of them. The data contain approximately 300,000 clones, 92% of them singletons. Sequenced material: PBMCs or T cells enriched from blood (not recorded which). Source of these receptors: a young woman who had recovered from COVID-19. Each CDR3 is given without its conserved first and last residue. The order of the fields is V gene, J gene, clone size, D gene, CDR3 protein. The D gene is left open where the match is weak. Clone size, where shown, is once, few, many, or a class for clones that have expanded.

V: TRBV27
J: TRBJ2-3
size: NA
D: TRBD2
CDR3: ASSPNGGLANTQY

V: TRBV18
J: TRBJ2-1
size: NA
D: TRBD2
CDR3: ASSLKRGTYNEQF

V: TRBV29-1
J: TRBJ1-2
size: NA
D: TRBD1
CDR3: SVDGASRGQAYYGYT

V: TRBV6-9
J: TRBJ1-1
size: NA
D: NA
CDR3: ASSSQENTEAF

V: TRBV5-6
J: TRBJ2-7
size: NA
D: NA
CDR3: ASSQGRNEQY

V: TRBV10-3
J: TRBJ2-3
size: NA
D: TRBD2
CDR3: AITPREGADTQY

V: TRBV29-1
J: TRBJ2-5
size: NA
D: NA
CDR3: SVARQGGLEETQY

V: TRBV13
J: TRBJ1-1
size: once
D: NA
CDR3: ASSIRKKTGAPGGAF

V: TRBV5-1
J: TRBJ2-5
size: NA
D: TRBD1
CDR3: ASSSNRGNQETQY

V: TRBV4-1
J: TRBJ2-3
size: NA
D: TRBD1
CDR3: ASSQGLPGTGVILRYTDTQY

V: TRBV7-6
J: TRBJ2-1
size: NA
D: TRBD2
CDR3: ASRPTSGGGNEQF

V: TRBV7-8
J: TRBJ2-1
size: NA
D: NA
CDR3: ASSLKISGVPYNEQF

V: TRBV5-1
J: TRBJ2-2
size: NA
D: NA
CDR3: ATSQTGLQNTGELF

V: TRBV11-2
J: TRBJ2-2
size: NA
D: TRBD1
CDR3: ASSLTWSGGRTGELF

V: TRBV7-8
J: TRBJ2-5
size: NA
D: TRBD2
CDR3: ASSLVGLAGALLAAQY

V: TRBV9
J: TRBJ2-3
size: NA
D: TRBD2
CDR3: ASSVVDSGMGDTQY

V: TRBV7-9
J: TRBJ2-1
size: NA
D: NA
CDR3: ASRISAAYNEQF

V: TRBV2
J: TRBJ2-1
size: NA
D: TRBD1
CDR3: ATPRDRGGEQF

V: TRBV21-1
J: TRBJ1-4
size: NA
D: NA
CDR3: ASTKRKVNEKLF

V: TRBV7-7
J: TRBJ2-7
size: NA
D: NA
CDR3: ASSLIIAAAWRCEQY

V: TRBV6-2/TRBV6-3
J: TRBJ2-7
size: NA
D: NA
CDR3: ASSREDEQY

V: TRBV4-3
J: TRBJ1-4
size: few
D: NA
CDR3: ASSQALSNEKLF

V: TRBV28
J: TRBJ2-7
size: NA
D: NA
CDR3: ASTLGYEQY

V: TRBV27
J: TRBJ1-5
size: NA
D: TRBD1
CDR3: ASSSGQGDQPQH

V: TRBV4-2
J: TRBJ2-1
size: NA
D: TRBD2
CDR3: ASSPVGGVYNEQF

V: TRBV4-3
J: TRBJ2-3
size: NA
D: NA
CDR3: ASSQGSPYGTDTQY

V: TRBV19
J: TRBJ2-5
size: NA
D: NA
CDR3: ASSIRAGWGQETQY

V: TRBV19
J: TRBJ1-6
size: NA
D: TRBD1
CDR3: ASSTMTGGYSPLH

V: TRBV14
J: TRBJ2-1
size: NA
D: NA
CDR3: ASSPRGARSYNEQF

V: TRBV5-1
J: TRBJ2-7
size: NA
D: NA
CDR3: ASSLGVSSYEQY

V: TRBV15
J: TRBJ1-1
size: NA
D: NA
CDR3: ATSRTENTEAF

V: TRBV5-6
J: TRBJ2-7
size: NA
D: NA
CDR3: ASSSTYTGLYEQY

V: TRBV5-1
J: TRBJ2-5
size: NA
D: TRBD2
CDR3: ASRSSGGGEETQY

V: TRBV7-2
J: TRBJ2-5
size: NA
D: NA
CDR3: ASRIGSVGGETQY

V: TRBV28
J: TRBJ2-7
size: NA
D: NA
CDR3: ASSLTVAREQY

V: TRBV3-1/TRBV3-2
J: TRBJ2-4
size: NA
D: NA
CDR3: ASSQGLGPAGPY

V: TRBV28
J: TRBJ1-2
size: NA
D: NA
CDR3: ASSPTTALYGYT

V: TRBV20-1
J: TRBJ1-2
size: NA
D: TRBD1
CDR3: KTGVGYT

V: TRBV3-1/TRBV3-2
J: TRBJ2-7
size: NA
D: NA
CDR3: ASSQEWSARYEQY

V: TRBV7-6
J: TRBJ2-3
size: NA
D: NA
CDR3: ASSLSLTSVADTQY

V: TRBV24-1
J: TRBJ2-5
size: NA
D: TRBD2
CDR3: ATSDSLAGEGETQY

V: TRBV7-9
J: TRBJ1-1
size: NA
D: TRBD1
CDR3: ASRRQGDEAF

V: TRBV3-1/TRBV3-2
J: TRBJ2-7
size: few
D: TRBD2
CDR3: ASSQVASGTRYEQY

V: TRBV21-1
J: TRBJ1-6
size: NA
D: NA
CDR3: ASSKGGTGDYNSPLH